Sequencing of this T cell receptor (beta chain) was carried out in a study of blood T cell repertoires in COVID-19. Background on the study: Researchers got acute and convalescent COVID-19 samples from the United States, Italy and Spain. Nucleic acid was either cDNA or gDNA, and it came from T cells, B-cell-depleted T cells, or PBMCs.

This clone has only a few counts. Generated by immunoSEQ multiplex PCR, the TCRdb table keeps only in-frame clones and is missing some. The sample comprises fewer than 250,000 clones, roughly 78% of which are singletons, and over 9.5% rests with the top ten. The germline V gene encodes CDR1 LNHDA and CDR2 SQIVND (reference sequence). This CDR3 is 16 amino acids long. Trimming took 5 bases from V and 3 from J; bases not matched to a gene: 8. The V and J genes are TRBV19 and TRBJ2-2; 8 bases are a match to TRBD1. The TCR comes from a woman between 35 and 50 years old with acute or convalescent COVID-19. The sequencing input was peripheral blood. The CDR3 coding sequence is TGTGCCAGTAGTGTTAACAGGGGGTCTTACACCGGGGAGCTGTTTTTT. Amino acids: CASSVNRGSYTGELFF.